This TCR beta chain was captured by sequencing in a study of T cell repertoires in cytomegalovirus infection. Study as a whole: Newly reported HLA-C-restricted and thoroughly characterized HLA-B-restricted CMV epitopes were employed. Shared public TCR beta signatures pointed to both CMV infection and a matching HLA type. The study, taken as a whole, reports: HLA-C-restricted, CMV-specific TCR beta clonotypes were dominant ex vivo. People with CMV and the relevant HLA were identified by cumulative public TCR beta family frequency.

TCRdb passed the reads through MiXCR, listing each CDR3 protein once. The sample yields about 150,000 distinct CDR3 sequences, around 32% seen once. Germline CDR1 reads SGHTA; CDR2 reads FQGNSA. This CDR3 has 13 amino acids. The V end lost 5 bases, the J end lost 5 bases, and 9 bases lay between the germline ends. The sample holds many counts of this clonotype. Its antigen remains unknown. The chain links TRBV7-2 to TRBJ2-2; D is possibly TRBD1 (6 bases). This TCR was sampled from a human donor in good health (CMV status not recorded). Some clones in this sample may be carry-over from other donors' samples. The sequenced sample was CD8+ T cells from cultured PBMCs, obtained from culture after CMV antigen stimulation. This chain's CDR3 is CASSVTGTGELFF. Written as DNA, the CDR3 is TGTGCCAGCAGCGTCACAGGGACCGGGGAGCTGTTTTTT.